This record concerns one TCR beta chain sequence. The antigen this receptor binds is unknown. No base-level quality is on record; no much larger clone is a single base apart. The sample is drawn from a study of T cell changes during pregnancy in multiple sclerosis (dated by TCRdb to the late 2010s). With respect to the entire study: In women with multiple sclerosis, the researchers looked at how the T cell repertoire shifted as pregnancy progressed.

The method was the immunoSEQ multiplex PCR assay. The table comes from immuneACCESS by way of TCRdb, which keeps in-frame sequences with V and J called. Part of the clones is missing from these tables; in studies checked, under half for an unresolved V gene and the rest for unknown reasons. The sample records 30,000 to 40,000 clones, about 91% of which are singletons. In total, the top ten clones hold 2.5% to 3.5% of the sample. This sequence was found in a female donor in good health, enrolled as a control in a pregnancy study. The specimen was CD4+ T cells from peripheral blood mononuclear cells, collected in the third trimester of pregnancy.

The CDR3 sequence is CASSRTAKNSPLHF. DNA sequence: TGTGCCAGCAGTCGGACAGCCAAGAATTCACCCCTCCACTTT. The V and J genes are TRBV28 and TRBJ1-6, with TRBD1 perhaps the D gene, on 6 matching bases. The CDR3 measures 14 amino acids from cysteine to phenylalanine. Only the CDR3 portion is preserved as DNA: 42 bases, with reading frame beginning at the first base. CDR1 and CDR2, looked up from the germline V gene, are MDHEN and SYDVKM. At the junction V is shortened by 5 bases and J by 7 bases, with 12 bases in between.